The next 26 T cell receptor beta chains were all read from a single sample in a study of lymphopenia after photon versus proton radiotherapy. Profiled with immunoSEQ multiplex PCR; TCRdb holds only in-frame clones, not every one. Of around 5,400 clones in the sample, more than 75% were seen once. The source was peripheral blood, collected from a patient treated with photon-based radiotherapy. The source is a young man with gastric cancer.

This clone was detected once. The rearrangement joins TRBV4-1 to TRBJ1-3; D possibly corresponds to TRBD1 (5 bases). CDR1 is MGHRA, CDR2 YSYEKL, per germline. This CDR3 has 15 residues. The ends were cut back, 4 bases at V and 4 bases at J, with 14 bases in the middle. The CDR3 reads CASSLEGRGGNTIYF. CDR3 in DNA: TGCGCCAGCAGCCTGGAGGGACGGGGAGGAAACACCATATATTTT.

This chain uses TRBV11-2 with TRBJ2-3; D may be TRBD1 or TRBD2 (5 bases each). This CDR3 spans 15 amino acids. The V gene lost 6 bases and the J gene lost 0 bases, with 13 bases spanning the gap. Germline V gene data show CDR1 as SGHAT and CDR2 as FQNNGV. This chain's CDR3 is CASSRGSGSTDTQYF. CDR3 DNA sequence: TGTGCCAGCAGTCGGGGCAGCGGTAGCACAGATACGCAGTATTTT.

The CDR3, as DNA: TGTGCCAGCAGCAGAAGCGGGGGGGCTAGCACAGATACGCAGTATTTT. This translates into CASSRSGGASTDTQYF. The chain carries TRBV7-9 and TRBJ2-3; 10 nucleotides line up with TRBD2. Losses at the gene ends were 5 bases for V and 0 bases for J; bases not matched to a gene: 5. The CDR3 consists of 16 residues. Germline CDR1 is SEHNR and CDR2 is FQNEAQ (reference sequence).

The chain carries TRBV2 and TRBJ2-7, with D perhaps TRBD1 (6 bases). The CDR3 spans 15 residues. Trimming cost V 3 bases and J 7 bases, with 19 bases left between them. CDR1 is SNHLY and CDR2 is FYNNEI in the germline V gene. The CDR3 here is CASSDDGTMAREQYF. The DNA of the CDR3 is TGTGCCAGCAGTGATGATGGGACAATGGCGAGAGAGCAGTACTTC.

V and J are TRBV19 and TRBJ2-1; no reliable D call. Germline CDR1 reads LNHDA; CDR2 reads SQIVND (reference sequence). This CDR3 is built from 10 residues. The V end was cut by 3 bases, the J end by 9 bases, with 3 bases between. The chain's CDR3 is CASSICEQFF. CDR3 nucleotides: TGTGCCAGTAGTATTTGTGAGCAGTTCTTC.

DNA of the CDR3: TGTGCCAGCAGCTTCAGCCTCTACGAGCAGTACTTC. Translated, it gives CASSFSLYEQYF. The chain is built from TRBV7-2 and TRBJ2-7; D is ambiguous. CDR1 SGHTA and CDR2 FQGNSA come from the germline V gene. Between the trimmed V and J ends, which lost 3 bases and 3 bases, there was a span of 6 bases. This CDR3 spans 12 amino acids.

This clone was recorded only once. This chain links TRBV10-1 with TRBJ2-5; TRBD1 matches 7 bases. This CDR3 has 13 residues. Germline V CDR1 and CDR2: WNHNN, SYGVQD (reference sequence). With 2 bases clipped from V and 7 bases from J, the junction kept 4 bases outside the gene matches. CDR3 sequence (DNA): TGCGCCAGCAGTGAGACAGGGGAAAGGACCCAGTACTTC. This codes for CASSETGERTQYF.

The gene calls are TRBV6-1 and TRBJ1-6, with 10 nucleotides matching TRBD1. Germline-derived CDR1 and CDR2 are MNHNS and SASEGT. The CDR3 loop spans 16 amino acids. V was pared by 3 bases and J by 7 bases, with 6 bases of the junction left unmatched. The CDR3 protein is CASSDRQGQGNSPLHF. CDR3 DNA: TGTGCCAGCAGTGACAGACAGGGACAGGGGAATTCACCCCTCCACTTT.

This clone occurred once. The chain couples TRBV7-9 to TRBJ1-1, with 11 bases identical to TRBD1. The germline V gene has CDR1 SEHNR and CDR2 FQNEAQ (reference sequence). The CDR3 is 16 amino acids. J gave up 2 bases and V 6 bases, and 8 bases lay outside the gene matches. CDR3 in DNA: TGTGCCAGCAGGGCGCCGGGACAGGGGGTTAACACTGAAGCTTTCTTT. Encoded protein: CASRAPGQGVNTEAFF.

CDR3 DNA sequence: TGCGCCAGCAGCCCCCTGCGCGGGGGTTATACTCAGCCCCAGCATTTT. This sequence encodes CASSPLRGGYTQPQHF. The J gene is TRBJ1-5, the V gene TRBV4-1, with a tentative D call TRBD1 (5 bases). Germline CDR1 and CDR2: MGHRA and YSYEKL. The CDR3 runs 16 residues. Trimming removed 4 bases from V and 6 bases from J, with 19 bases in between.

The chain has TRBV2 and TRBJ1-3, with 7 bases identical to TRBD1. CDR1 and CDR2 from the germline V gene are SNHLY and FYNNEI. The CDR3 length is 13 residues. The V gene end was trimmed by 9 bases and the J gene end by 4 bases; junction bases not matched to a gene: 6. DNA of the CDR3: TGTGCCAGTCTACAGGGGACCGGAAACACCATATATTTT. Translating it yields CASLQGTGNTIYF.

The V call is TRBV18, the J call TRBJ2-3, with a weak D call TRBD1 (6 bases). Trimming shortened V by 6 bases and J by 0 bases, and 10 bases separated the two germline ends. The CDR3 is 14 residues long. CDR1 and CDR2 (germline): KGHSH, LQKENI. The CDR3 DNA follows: TGTGCCAGCTCCCAGGGGTATAGCACAGATACGCAGTATTTT. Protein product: CASSQGYSTDTQYF.

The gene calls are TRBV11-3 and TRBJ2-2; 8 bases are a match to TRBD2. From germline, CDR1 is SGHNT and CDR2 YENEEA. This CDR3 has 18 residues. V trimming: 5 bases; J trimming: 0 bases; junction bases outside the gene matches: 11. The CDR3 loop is CASSPESGGGTNTGELFF. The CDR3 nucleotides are TGTGCCAGCAGCCCCGAGTCGGGCGGGGGGACGAACACCGGGGAGCTGTTTTTT.

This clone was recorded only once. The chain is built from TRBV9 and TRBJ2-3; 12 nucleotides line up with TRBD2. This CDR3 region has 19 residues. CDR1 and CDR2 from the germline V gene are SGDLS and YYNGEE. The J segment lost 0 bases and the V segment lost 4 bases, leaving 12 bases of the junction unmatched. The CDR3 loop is CASSLTPVGTSGSTDTQYF. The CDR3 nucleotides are TGTGCCAGCAGCCTAACCCCCGTCGGGACTAGCGGGAGCACAGATACGCAGTATTTT.

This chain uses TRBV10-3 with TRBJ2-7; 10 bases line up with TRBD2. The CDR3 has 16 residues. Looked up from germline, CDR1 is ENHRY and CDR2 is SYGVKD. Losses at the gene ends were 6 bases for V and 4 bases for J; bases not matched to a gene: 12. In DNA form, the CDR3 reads TGTGCCATCAGCGATAGCGGGAGGCGGGGAAGGTACGAGCAGTACTTC. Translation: CAISDSGRRGRYEQYF.

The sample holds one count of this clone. The CDR3 nucleotides are TGTGCCAGCAGCTTGGTCAAACAGGGCCAAGAGACCCAGTACTTC. This translates into CASSLVKQGQETQYF. This sequence joins TRBV5-6 and TRBJ2-5; the D gene is possibly TRBD1 (6 bases). V lost 0 bases, J lost 1 base, and 10 bases lay in between. Germline CDR1 SGHDT, CDR2 YYEEEE. The CDR3 is made up of 15 amino acids.

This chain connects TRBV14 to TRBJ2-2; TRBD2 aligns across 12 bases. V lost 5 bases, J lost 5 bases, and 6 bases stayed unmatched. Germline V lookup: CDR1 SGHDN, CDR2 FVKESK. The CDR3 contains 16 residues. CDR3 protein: CASSVRLAGDTGELFF. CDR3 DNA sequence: TGTGCCAGCAGCGTCAGACTAGCGGGAGATACCGGGGAGCTGTTTTTT.

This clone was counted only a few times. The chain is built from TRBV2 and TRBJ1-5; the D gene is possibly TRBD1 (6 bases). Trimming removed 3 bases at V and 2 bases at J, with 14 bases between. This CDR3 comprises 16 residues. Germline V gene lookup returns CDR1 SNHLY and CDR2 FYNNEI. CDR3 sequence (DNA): TGTGCCAGCAGTGAGCTACGGGCAGGGGGCAATCAGCCCCAGCATTTT. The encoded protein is CASSELRAGGNQPQHF.

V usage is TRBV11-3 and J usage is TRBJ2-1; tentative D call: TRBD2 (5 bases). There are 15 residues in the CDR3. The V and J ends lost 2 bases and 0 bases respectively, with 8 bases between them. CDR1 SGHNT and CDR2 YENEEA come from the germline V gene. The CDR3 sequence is CASSLRESSYNEQFF. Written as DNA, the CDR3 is TGTGCCAGCAGCTTAAGGGAGAGCTCCTACAATGAGCAGTTCTTC.

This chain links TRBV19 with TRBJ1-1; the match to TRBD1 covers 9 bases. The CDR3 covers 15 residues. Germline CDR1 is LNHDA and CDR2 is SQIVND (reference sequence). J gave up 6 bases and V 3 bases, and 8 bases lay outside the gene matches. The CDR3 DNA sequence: TGTGCCAGTAGTATTAGGGACAGGGATGGATCTGAAGCTTTCTTT. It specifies CASSIRDRDGSEAFF.

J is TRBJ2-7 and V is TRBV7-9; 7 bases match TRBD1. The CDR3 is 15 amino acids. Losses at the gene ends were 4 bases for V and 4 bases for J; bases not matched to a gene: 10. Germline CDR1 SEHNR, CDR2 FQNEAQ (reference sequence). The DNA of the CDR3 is TGTGCCAGCAGCTCCGCCGGGACAGCCGTATACGAGCAGTACTTC. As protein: CASSSAGTAVYEQYF.

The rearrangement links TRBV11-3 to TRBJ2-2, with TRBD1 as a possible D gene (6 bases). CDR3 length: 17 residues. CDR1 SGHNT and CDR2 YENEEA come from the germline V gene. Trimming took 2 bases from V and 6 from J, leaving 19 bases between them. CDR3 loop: CASSLNPTRGYAGELFF. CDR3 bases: TGTGCCAGCAGCTTAAACCCGACCAGGGGTTATGCCGGGGAGCTGTTTTTT.

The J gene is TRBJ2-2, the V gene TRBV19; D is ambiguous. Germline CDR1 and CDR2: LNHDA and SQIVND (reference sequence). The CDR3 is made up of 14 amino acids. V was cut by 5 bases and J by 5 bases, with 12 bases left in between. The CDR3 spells CASSWSADTGELFF. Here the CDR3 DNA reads TGTGCCAGTAGTTGGAGTGCCGATACCGGGGAGCTGTTTTTT. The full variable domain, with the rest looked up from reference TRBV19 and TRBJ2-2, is DGGITQSPKYLFRKEGQNVTLSCEQNLNHDAMYWYRQDPGQGLRLIYYSQIVNDFQKGDIAEGYSVSREKKESFPLTVTSAQKNPTAFYLCASSWSADTGELFFGEGSRLTVL.

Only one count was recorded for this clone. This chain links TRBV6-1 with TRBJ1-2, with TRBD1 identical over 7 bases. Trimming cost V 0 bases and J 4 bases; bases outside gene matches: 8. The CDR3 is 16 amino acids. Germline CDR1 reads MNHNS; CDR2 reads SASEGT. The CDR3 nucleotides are TGTGCCAGCAGTGAAGCTCCGGGACAGCGTTTCTATGGCTACACCTTC. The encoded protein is CASSEAPGQRFYGYTF.

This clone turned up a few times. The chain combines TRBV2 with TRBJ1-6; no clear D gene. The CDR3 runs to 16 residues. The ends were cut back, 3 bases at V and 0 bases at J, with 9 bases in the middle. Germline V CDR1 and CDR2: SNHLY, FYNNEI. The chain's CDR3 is CASSERRSSYNSPLHF. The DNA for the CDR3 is TGTGCCAGCAGTGAGAGGAGGAGCTCCTATAATTCACCCCTCCACTTT.

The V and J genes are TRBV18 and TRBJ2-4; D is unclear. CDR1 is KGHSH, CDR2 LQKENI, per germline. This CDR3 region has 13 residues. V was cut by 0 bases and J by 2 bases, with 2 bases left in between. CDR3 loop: CASSPPSKNIQYF. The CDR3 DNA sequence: TGTGCCAGCTCACCACCGTCCAAAAACATTCAGTACTTC.